This TCR beta chain was documented in a study of T cells after yellow fever vaccination. Each CDR3 protein gets one entry after TCRdb re-called the 5' RACE reads with MiXCR. The table shows 78,000 or so distinct CDR3 sequences, with 7.3% occurring only once. Germline V gene data show CDR1 as LNHNV and CDR2 as YYDKDF (reference sequence). The CDR3 has 15 residues. With 1 base removed from V and 6 bases from J, the gap between germline ends came to 14 bases. The sample in question was CD8+ T cells sorted from PBMCs, obtained approximately 11 days after the first yellow fever vaccination. The chain employs TRBV15 and TRBJ2-3; tentatively, D is TRBD2 (5 bases). The origin of this receptor is a man aged 18 to 29 who received the YFV17D yellow fever vaccine. The CDR3 region is CATSRAEDSRDTQYF. The CDR3 coding sequence is TGTGCCACCAGCAGAGCTGAGGACTCGAGGGATACGCAGTATTTT.